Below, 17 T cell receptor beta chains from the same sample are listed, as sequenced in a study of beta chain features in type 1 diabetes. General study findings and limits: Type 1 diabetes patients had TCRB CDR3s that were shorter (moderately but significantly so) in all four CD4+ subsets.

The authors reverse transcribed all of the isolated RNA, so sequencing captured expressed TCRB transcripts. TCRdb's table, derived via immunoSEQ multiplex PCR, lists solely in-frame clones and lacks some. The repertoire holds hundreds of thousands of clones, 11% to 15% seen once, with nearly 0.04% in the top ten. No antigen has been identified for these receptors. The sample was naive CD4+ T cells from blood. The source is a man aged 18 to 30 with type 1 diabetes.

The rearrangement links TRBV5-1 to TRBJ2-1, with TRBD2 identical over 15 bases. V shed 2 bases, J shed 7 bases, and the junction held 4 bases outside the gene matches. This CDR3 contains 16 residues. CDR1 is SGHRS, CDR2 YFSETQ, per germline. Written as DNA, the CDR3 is TGCGCCAGCAGCTTACCGGGACTAGCGGGAGGAAATGAGCAGTTCTTC. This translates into CASSLPGLAGGNEQFF.

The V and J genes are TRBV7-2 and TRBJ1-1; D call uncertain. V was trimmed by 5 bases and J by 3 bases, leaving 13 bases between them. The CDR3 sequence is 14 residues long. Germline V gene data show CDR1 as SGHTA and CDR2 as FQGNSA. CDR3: CASSPQAAYTEAFF. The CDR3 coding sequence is TGTGCCAGCAGCCCGCAAGCTGCCTACACTGAAGCTTTCTTT.

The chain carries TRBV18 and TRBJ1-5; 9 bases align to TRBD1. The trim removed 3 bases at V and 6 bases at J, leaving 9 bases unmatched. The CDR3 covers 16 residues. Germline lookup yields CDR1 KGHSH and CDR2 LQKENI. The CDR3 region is CASSPGTGLTGQPQHF. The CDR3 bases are TGTGCCAGCTCACCCGGGACAGGGTTAACGGGTCAGCCCCAGCATTTT.

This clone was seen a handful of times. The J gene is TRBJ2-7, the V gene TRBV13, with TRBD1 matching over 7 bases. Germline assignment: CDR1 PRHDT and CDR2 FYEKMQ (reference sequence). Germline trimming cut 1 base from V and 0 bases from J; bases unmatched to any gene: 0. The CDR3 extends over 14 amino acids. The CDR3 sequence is CASSLAGGSYEQYF. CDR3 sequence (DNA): TGTGCCAGCAGCTTAGCAGGGGGCTCCTACGAGCAGTACTTC.

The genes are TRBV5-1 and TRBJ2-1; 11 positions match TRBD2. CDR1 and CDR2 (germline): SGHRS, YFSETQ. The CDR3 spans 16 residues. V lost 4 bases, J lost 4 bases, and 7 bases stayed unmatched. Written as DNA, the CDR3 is TGCGCCAGCAGCCCCCGTCTAGCGGGAGGTTACAATGAGCAGTTCTTC. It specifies CASSPRLAGGYNEQFF.

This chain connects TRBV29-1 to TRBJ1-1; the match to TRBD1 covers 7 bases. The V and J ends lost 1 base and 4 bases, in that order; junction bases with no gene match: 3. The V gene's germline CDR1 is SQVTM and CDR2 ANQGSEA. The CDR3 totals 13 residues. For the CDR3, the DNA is TGCAGCGTTGAAGTTCAGGGGGGCACTGAAGCTTTCTTT. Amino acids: CSVEVQGGTEAFF.

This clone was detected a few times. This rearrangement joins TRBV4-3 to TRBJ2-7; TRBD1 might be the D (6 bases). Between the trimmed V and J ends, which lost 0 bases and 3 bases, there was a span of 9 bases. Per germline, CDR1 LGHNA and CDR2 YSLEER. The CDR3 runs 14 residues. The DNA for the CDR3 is TGCGCCAGCAGCCAAGAGGCCAGGGGCTACGAGCAGTACTTC. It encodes CASSQEARGYEQYF.

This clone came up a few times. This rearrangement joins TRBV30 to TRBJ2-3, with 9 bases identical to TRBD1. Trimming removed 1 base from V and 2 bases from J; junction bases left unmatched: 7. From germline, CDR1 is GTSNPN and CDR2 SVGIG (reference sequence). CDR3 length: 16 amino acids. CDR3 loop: CAWSAGDRAFTDTQYF. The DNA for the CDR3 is TGTGCCTGGAGTGCGGGGGACAGGGCCTTCACAGATACGCAGTATTTT.

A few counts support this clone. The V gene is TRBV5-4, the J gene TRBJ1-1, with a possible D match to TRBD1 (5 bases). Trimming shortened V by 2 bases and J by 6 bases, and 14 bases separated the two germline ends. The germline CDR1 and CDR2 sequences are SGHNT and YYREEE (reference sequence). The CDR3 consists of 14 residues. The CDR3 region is CASSFKGIIAEAFF. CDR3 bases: TGTGCCAGCAGCTTTAAGGGGATCATCGCTGAAGCTTTCTTT. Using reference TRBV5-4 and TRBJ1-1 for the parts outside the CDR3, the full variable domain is ETGVTQSPTHLIKTRGQQVTLRCSSQSGHNTVSWYQQALGQGPQFIFQYYREEENGRGNFPPRFSGLQFPNYSSELNVNALELDDSALYLCASSFKGIIAEAFFGQGTRLTVV.

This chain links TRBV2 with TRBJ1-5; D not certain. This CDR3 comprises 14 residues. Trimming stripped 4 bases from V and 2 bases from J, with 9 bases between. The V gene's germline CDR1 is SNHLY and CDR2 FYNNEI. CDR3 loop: CASSGSIGNQPQHF. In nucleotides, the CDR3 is TGTGCCAGCAGTGGGAGCATTGGCAATCAGCCCCAGCATTTT.

The CDR3 DNA sequence: TGTGCCAGCAGCGCCCGACTAGCGGGAGTCAATGAGCAGTTCTTC. Protein product: CASSARLAGVNEQFF. This rearrangement joins TRBV9 to TRBJ2-1; 12 bases map to TRBD2. The CDR3 length is 15 residues. CDR1 is SGDLS, CDR2 YYNGEE, per germline. J gave up 6 bases and V 3 bases, and 4 bases lay outside the gene matches. Full variable domain (remainder filled in from reference TRBV9 and TRBJ2-1): DSGVTQTPKHLITATGQRVTLRCSPRSGDLSVYWYQQSLDQGLQFLIQYYNGEERAKGNILERFSAQQFPDLHSELNLSSLELGDSALYFCASSARLAGVNEQFFGPGTRLTVL.

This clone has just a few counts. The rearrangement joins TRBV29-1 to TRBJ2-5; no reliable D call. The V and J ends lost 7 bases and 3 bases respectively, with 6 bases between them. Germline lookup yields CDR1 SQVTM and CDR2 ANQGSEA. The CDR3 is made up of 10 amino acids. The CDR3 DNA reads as TGCAGCGCAACGAAAGAGACCCAGTACTTC. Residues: CSATKETQYF.

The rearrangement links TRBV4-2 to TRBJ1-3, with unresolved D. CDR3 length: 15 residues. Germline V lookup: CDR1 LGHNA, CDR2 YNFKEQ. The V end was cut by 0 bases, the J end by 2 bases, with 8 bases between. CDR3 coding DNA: TGTGCCAGCAGCCAAGATCAGGCAGCTGGAAACACCATATATTTT. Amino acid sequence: CASSQDQAAGNTIYF.

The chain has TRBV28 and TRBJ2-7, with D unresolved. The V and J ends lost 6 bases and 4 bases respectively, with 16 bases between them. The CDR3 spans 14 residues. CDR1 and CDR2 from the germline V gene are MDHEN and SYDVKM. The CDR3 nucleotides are TGTGCCAGCAGAACTCACCCTTCGATGTACGAGCAGTACTTC. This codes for CASRTHPSMYEQYF.

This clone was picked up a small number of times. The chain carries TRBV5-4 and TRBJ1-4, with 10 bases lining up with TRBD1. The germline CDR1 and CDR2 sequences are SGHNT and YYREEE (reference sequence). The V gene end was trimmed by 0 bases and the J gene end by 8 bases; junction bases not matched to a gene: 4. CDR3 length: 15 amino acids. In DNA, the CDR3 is TGTGCCAGCAGCTTGGCCGGACAGGGGGGAGAAAAACTGTTTTTT. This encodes CASSLAGQGGEKLFF.

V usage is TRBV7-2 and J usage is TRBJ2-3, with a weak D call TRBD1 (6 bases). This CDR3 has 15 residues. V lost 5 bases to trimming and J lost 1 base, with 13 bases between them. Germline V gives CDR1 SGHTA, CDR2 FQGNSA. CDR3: CASSAYRVGTDTQYF. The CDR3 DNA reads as TGTGCCAGCAGCGCTTACAGGGTGGGCACAGATACGCAGTATTTT.

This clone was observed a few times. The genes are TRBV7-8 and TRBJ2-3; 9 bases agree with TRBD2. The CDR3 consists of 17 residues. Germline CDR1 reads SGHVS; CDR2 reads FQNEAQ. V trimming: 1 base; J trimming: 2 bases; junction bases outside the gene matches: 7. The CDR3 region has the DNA TGTGCCAGCAGCTTAGTAGGCCAGCGGGGGGTCACAGATACGCAGTATTTT. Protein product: CASSLVGQRGVTDTQYF.